This T cell receptor (beta chain) came from a study of shared clonotypes between healthy human individuals. Per the study methods: With immunoSEQ giving junction-only sequences and no quality scores, filtering differed. Assay used: immunoSEQ multiplex PCR; TCRdb lists only in-frame clones, some missing. V, J and clone size are taken as reported in that table, and D and trimming were inferred from the DNA itself. The repertoire has millions of clones, approximately 95% of them found once; the top ten carry 0.39%. All the donors were Caucasian adults who lived in Nashville, Tennessee. Trimming cost V 8 bases and J 3 bases, with 14 bases left between them. Germline V gene data show CDR1 as MNHEY and CDR2 as SMNVEV (reference sequence). CDR3 size: 13 residues.

The sequence derives from a young man in good health. Some clones in this sample may be carry-over from other donors' samples. The rearrangement joins TRBV27 to TRBJ2-7; D possibly corresponds to TRBD1 (6 bases). Sequenced material: naive CD4+ T cells from PBMCs. Subset meaning: CD45RA+ positively selected. The CDR3 DNA sequence: TGTGCCAGCCGAGGGTTACAGGGCTACGAGCAGTACTTC. This codes for CASRGLQGYEQYF.